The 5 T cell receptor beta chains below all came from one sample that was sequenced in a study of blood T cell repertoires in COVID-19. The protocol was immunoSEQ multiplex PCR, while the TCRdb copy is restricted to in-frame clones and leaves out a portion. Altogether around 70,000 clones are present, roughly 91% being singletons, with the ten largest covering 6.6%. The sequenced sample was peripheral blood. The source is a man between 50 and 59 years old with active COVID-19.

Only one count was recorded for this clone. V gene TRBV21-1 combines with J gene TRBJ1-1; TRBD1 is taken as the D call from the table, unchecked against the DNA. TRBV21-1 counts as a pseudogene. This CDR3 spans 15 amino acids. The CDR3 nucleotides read TGTGCCAGCAGCGACAGGCGAGGAGGTAGGACTGAAGCTTTCTTT. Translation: CASSDRRGGRTEAFF.

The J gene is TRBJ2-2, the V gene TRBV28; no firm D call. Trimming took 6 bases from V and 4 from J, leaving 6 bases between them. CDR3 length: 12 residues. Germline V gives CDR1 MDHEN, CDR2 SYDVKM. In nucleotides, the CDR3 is TGTGCCAGCAGACGGGTCACCGGGGAGCTGTTTTTT. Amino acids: CASRRVTGELFF.

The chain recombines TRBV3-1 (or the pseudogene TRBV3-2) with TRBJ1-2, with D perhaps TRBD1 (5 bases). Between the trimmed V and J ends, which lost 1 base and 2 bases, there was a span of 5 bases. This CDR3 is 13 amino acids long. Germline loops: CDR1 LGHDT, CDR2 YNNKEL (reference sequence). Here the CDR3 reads CASSQGQNYGYTF. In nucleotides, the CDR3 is TGTGCCAGCAGCCAAGGACAGAACTATGGCTACACCTTC.

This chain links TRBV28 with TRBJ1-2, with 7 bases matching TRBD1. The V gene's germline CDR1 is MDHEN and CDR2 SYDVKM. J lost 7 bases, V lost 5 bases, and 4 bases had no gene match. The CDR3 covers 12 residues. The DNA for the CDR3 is TGTGCCAGCAGTCCCGACAGGGCTGGCTACACCTTC. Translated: CASSPDRAGYTF.

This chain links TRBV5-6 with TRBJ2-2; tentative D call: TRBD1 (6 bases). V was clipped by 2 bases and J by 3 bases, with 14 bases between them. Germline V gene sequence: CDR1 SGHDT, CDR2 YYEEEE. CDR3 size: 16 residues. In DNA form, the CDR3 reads TGTGCCAGCAGCTTAACAGGGAGATATGACACCGGGGAGCTGTTTTTT. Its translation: CASSLTGRYDTGELFF.